The rows below give T cell receptor beta chains drawn from one sample of a study of radiation and T cells in renal cell carcinoma. Sequenced by immunoSEQ multiplex PCR; TCRdb stores in-frame clones only, minus some. The data contain over 120,000 clones, approximately 86% of them seen just once; the ten biggest clones take up less than 20%. The sequencing used blood, collected from a patient whose treatment included radiotherapy and nephrectomy. Source of these receptors: a woman aged 45 to 65 with renal cell carcinoma. Both conserved end residues are part of each CDR3. The D gene is left open where the match is weak. Part of the rows lack a size; the others show once, few, many or a class for expanded clones.

D gene: TRBD1; V gene: TRBV6-5; J gene: TRBJ1-1; clone size: NA; CDR3 DNA: TGTGCCAGCAGTAAAATACAGGGGTACGACACTGAAGCTTTCTTT; CDR3 protein: CASSKIQGYDTEAFF
D gene: NA; V gene: TRBV19; J gene: TRBJ1-1; clone size: NA; CDR3 DNA: TGTGCCAGTAGTATAGCGACCACTGAAGCTTTCTTT; CDR3 protein: CASSIATTEAFF
D gene: NA; V gene: TRBV4-3; J gene: TRBJ2-1; clone size: NA; CDR3 DNA: TGCGCCAGCAGCCAAGCCACTAGTGGGGTACATGAGCAGTTCTTC; CDR3 protein: CASSQATSGVHEQFF
D gene: TRBD1; V gene: TRBV15; J gene: TRBJ2-7; clone size: NA; CDR3 DNA: TGTGCCACCAGCAGAGCCAGGGGGCGCGAGCAGTACTTC; CDR3 protein: CATSRARGREQYF
D gene: NA; V gene: TRBV21-1; J gene: TRBJ1-4; clone size: NA; CDR3 DNA: TGTGCCAGTTATCCCGAAGACGGACTGTTTTTT; CDR3 protein: CASYPEDGLFF
D gene: NA; V gene: TRBV7-2; J gene: TRBJ1-5; clone size: NA; CDR3 DNA: TGTGCCAGCAGCACTTCGGCAGGGGATAGACAGCCCCAGCATTTT; CDR3 protein: CASSTSAGDRQPQHF
D gene: NA; V gene: TRBV4-3; J gene: TRBJ1-5; clone size: NA; CDR3 DNA: TGCGCCAGCAGCCAAGCGCGGGGGTCCGGTCAGCCCCAGCATTTT; CDR3 protein: CASSQARGSGQPQHF
D gene: NA; V gene: TRBV6-5; J gene: TRBJ2-7; clone size: once; CDR3 DNA: TGTGCCAGCAGTTACTCGATACGGGGAATCAACGAGCAGTACTTC; CDR3 protein: CASSYSIRGINEQYF
D gene: NA; V gene: TRBV25-1; J gene: TRBJ1-2; clone size: NA; CDR3 DNA: TGTGCCAGCGGCCAAAACGGGAACTATGGCTACACCTTC; CDR3 protein: CASGQNGNYGYTF
D gene: TRBD1; V gene: TRBV13; J gene: TRBJ2-5; clone size: NA; CDR3 DNA: TGTGCCAGCAGCTCCGGGACAGGGTTTATTCAAGAGACCCAGTACTTC; CDR3 protein: CASSSGTGFIQETQYF